Listed here are 5 T cell receptor beta chains from one sample, sequenced in a study of control samples from healthy donors and cancer patients. Only in-frame clones appear in the TCRdb table, and some are missing; sequencing was by immunoSEQ multiplex PCR. The data hold under 450,000 clones, with 90% observed a single time. Sequencing input: PBMCs. The receptors derive from a middle-aged man with head and neck cancer.

The chain has TRBV28 and TRBJ2-2; D is ambiguous. Germline CDR1 and CDR2: MDHEN and SYDVKM. V lost 3 bases and J lost 1, with 3 bases in between. The CDR3 is made up of 13 amino acids. The CDR3 loop reads CASSFRNTGELFF. CDR3 DNA sequence: TGTGCCAGCAGTTTCCGGAACACCGGGGAGCTGTTTTTT.

This sequence joins TRBV2 and TRBJ1-1; possible D gene TRBD1, 6 bases. CDR1 and CDR2 from the germline V gene are SNHLY and FYNNEI. V was trimmed by 6 bases and J by 6 bases, leaving 20 bases between them. The CDR3 sequence is 15 residues long. The DNA for the CDR3 is TGTGCCAGCAGCTACCGGAGGGGGGGTTCCCCTGAAGCTTTCTTT. It is translated as CASSYRRGGSPEAFF.

The rearrangement joins TRBV10-1 to TRBJ2-2; no clear D gene. The germline gives CDR1 WNHNN, CDR2 SYGVQD (reference sequence). This CDR3 region has 14 residues. The V and J ends lost 3 bases and 5 bases respectively, with 10 bases between them. The CDR3 region has the DNA TGCGCCAGCAGTGACAAACCAGAGACCGGGGAGCTGTTTTTT. Its protein product is CASSDKPETGELFF.

This clone occurred many times. The V gene is TRBV6-1, the J gene TRBJ2-1; 9 bases align to TRBD2. The germline gives CDR1 MNHNS, CDR2 SASEGT. Trimming removed 2 bases from V and 4 bases from J; junction bases left unmatched: 3. The length of the CDR3 is 15 residues. In DNA form, the CDR3 reads TGTGCCAGCAGTGAAATAGCGGGGGATTACAATGAGCAGTTCTTC. Encoded protein: CASSEIAGDYNEQFF.

The chain couples TRBV13 to TRBJ2-1; TRBD1 matches at 11 bases. The CDR3 length is 15 residues. The junction had 4 bases not matched to a gene; V was cut back by 4 bases and J by 5 bases. From germline, CDR1 is PRHDT and CDR2 FYEKMQ (reference sequence). The CDR3 sequence: CASSSRTGGHNEQFF. The DNA for the CDR3 is TGTGCCAGCAGCTCACGGACAGGGGGCCACAATGAGCAGTTCTTC.